Presented here are 24 T cell receptor beta chains from one specimen sequenced in a study of cytomegalovirus exposure and HLA in healthy donors. TCRdb's table, derived via immunoSEQ multiplex PCR, lists solely in-frame clones and lacks some. This sample has 200,000 or so clones, with 88% found just once. Material: PBMCs. Receptor source: a woman aged 18-35 years in good health and CMV-seronegative.

This clone came up once. CDR3 bases: TGTGCCAGGACCTGGGGGACTAGCGCTTACTCCTACAATGAGCAGTTCTTC. Amino acid sequence: CARTWGTSAYSYNEQFF. The genes are TRBV2 and TRBJ2-1; 10 nucleotides line up with TRBD2. Looked up from germline, CDR1 is SNHLY and CDR2 is FYNNEI. Trimming cost V 9 bases and J 0 bases; bases outside gene matches: 11. The CDR3 extends over 17 amino acids.

The chain combines TRBV2 with TRBJ2-1; TRBD2 agrees at 9 bases. The junction had 20 bases not matched to a gene; V was cut back by 5 bases and J by 6 bases. Germline CDR1 and CDR2: SNHLY and FYNNEI. The CDR3 has 19 residues. The CDR3 here is CASSRRGRLAGEMRNEQFF. CDR3 in DNA: TGTGCCAGCAGTCGGAGGGGGCGATTAGCGGGAGAAATGCGCAATGAGCAGTTCTTC.

This sequence joins TRBV2 and TRBJ2-4; D possibly corresponds to TRBD1 (5 bases). The CDR3 contains 14 residues. V dropped 6 bases and J dropped 7 bases, with 16 bases sitting between them. CDR1 and CDR2 (germline): SNHLY, FYNNEI. The CDR3 is CASSLGPKGNIQYF. CDR3 in DNA: TGTGCCAGCAGCTTAGGCCCCAAGGGGAACATTCAGTACTTC. Looking up the rest from reference TRBV2 and TRBJ2-4 gives the full variable domain: EPEVTQTPSHQVTQMGQEVILRCVPISNHLYFYWYRQILGQKVEFLVSFYNNEISEKSEIFDDQFSVERPDGSNFTLKIRSTKLEDSAMYFCASSLGPKGNIQYFGAGTRLSVL.

CDR3 nucleotide sequence: TGCAGCGTGACCCGGAGCGGGAGCTTCACAGATACGCAGTATTTT. Translated, it gives CSVTRSGSFTDTQYF. The chain links TRBV29-1 to TRBJ2-3, with 8 nucleotides matching TRBD2. Per germline, CDR1 SQVTM and CDR2 ANQGSEA. V lost 6 bases, J lost 2 bases, and 10 bases stayed unmatched. CDR3 length equals 15 residues.

On this clone: Other nucleotide sequences from this sample produce the same CDR3. The V gene is TRBV28, the J gene TRBJ1-2, with TRBD1 matching over 7 bases. The ends lost 2 bases at V and 0 bases at J; junction bases unmatched: 3. CDR1 and CDR2 (germline): MDHEN, SYDVKM. There are 15 residues in the CDR3. CDR3 sequence reads: CASSLGGTANYGYTF. CDR3 coding DNA: TGTGCCAGCAGTTTAGGAGGGACAGCTAACTATGGCTACACCTTC.

The chain employs TRBV2 and TRBJ2-5; tentative D call: TRBD2 (5 bases). This CDR3 has 16 residues. The germline V gene encodes CDR1 SNHLY and CDR2 FYNNEI. Trimming removed 1 base from V and 2 bases from J, with 14 bases in between. The CDR3 here is CASSEDFRGAQETQYF. The CDR3 bases are TGTGCCAGCAGTGAAGACTTCCGGGGAGCTCAAGAGACCCAGTACTTC.

CDR3 in DNA: TGTGCCAGCAGCCGAGGGACTACCCAAGAGACCCAGTACTTC. Translation: CASSRGTTQETQYF. The chain joins TRBV7-6 to TRBJ2-5, with 7 nucleotides matching TRBD2. The CDR3 is 14 residues long. The trim removed 5 bases at V and 1 base at J, leaving 4 bases unmatched. In germline, CDR1 is SGHVS, CDR2 FNYEAQ.

This clone was seen once. The rearrangement links TRBV18 to TRBJ1-2; 9 bases fit TRBD1. CDR3 length equals 17 residues. Germline trimming cut 3 bases from V and 4 bases from J; bases unmatched to any gene: 12. Germline V gene sequence: CDR1 KGHSH, CDR2 LQKENI. The CDR3 protein is CASSPPAHTGGGYGYTF. CDR3 coding DNA: TGTGCCAGCTCACCTCCGGCCCATACAGGGGGCGGCTATGGCTACACCTTC. Looking up the rest from reference TRBV18 and TRBJ1-2 gives the full variable domain: NAGVMQNPRHLVRRRGQEARLRCSPMKGHSHVYWYRQLPEEGLKFMVYLQKENIIDESGMPKERFSAEFPKEGPSILRIQQVVRGDSAAYFCASSPPAHTGGGYGYTFGSGTRLTVV.

The chain employs TRBV28 and TRBJ2-7; the match to TRBD1 covers 8 bases. Germline assignment: CDR1 MDHEN and CDR2 SYDVKM. Losses at the gene ends were 4 bases for V and 5 bases for J; bases not matched to a gene: 19. The CDR3 length is 18 residues. As DNA, the CDR3 is TGTGCCAGCAGTTCACATTGGGGACCGGGACAGGCGGGTCACGAGCAGTACTTC. It yields the protein CASSSHWGPGQAGHEQYF.

This sequence joins TRBV27 and TRBJ2-3; 12 nucleotides line up with TRBD2. This CDR3 region has 16 residues. Trimming cost V 5 bases and J 4 bases; bases outside gene matches: 7. Germline assignment: CDR1 MNHEY and CDR2 SMNVEV (reference sequence). The DNA for the CDR3 is TGTGCCAGCAGTCCCTGGACTAGCGGGATGGCAGATACGCAGTATTTT. Amino acids: CASSPWTSGMADTQYF.

This clone was counted a single time. V usage is TRBV9 and J usage is TRBJ2-2; TRBD1 matches at 11 bases. There are 17 residues in the CDR3. The germline V gene has CDR1 SGDLS and CDR2 YYNGEE. V was clipped by 3 bases and J by 1 base; unmatched bases: 5. The CDR3 bases are TGTGCCAGCAGCGAGGGACAGGGGGGGAGGAACACCGGGGAGCTGTTTTTT. Its protein is CASSEGQGGRNTGELFF.

This clone was seen a single time. The V and J genes are TRBV28 and TRBJ2-7; 8 positions match TRBD1. The CDR3 totals 14 residues. Looked up from germline, CDR1 is MDHEN and CDR2 is SYDVKM. Germline trimming cut 6 bases from V and 3 bases from J; bases unmatched to any gene: 7. The DNA of the CDR3 is TGTGCCAGCAGGGCTCGGACAGGGCTCTACGAGCAGTACTTC. This encodes CASRARTGLYEQYF.

The J gene is TRBJ2-7, the V gene TRBV11-2; tentatively, D is TRBD2 (6 bases). Germline CDR1 and CDR2: SGHAT and FQNNGV. Trimming left V 1 base short and J 4 bases short, with 17 bases between. The CDR3 contains 16 residues. In DNA form, the CDR3 reads TGTGCCAGCAGCTTAGCGGGGCTAGCGCCTGTTTACGAGCAGTACTTC. Translated: CASSLAGLAPVYEQYF.

The chain employs TRBV6-5 and TRBJ2-6; perhaps TRBD1 as D (6 bases). The V gene lost 4 bases and the J gene lost 1 base, with 8 bases spanning the gap. Germline CDR1 MNHEY, CDR2 SVGAGI. The CDR3 runs to 15 residues. The CDR3 spells CASSSQGSGANVLTF. CDR3 coding DNA: TGTGCCAGCAGTTCTCAGGGGTCTGGGGCCAACGTCCTGACTTTC.

The rearrangement joins TRBV27 to TRBJ2-1, with D perhaps matching TRBD1 (6 bases). With 5 bases removed from V and 0 bases from J, the gap between germline ends came to 11 bases. The CDR3 length is 15 residues. Germline CDR1 reads MNHEY; CDR2 reads SMNVEV (reference sequence). The CDR3 bases are TGTGCCAGCAGTCTAGGGGACAACTCCTACAATGAGCAGTTCTTC. Translating it yields CASSLGDNSYNEQFF.

The rearrangement uses TRBV19 and TRBJ2-7; D is unclear. The CDR3 runs 12 residues. The germline gives CDR1 LNHDA, CDR2 SQIVND (reference sequence). The V end lost 1 base, the J end lost 5 bases, and 6 bases lay between the germline ends. The CDR3 coding sequence is TGTGCCAGTAGTATAGGGCAGGACGAGCAGTACTTC. It translates to CASSIGQDEQYF.

The chain is built from TRBV10-2 and TRBJ2-5, with TRBD1 identical over 7 bases. From germline, CDR1 is WSHSY and CDR2 SAAADI. Trimming cost V 4 bases and J 5 bases; bases outside gene matches: 4. The CDR3 sequence is 13 residues long. The CDR3 spells CASSVTGIETQYF. Written as DNA, the CDR3 is TGCGCCAGCAGTGTGACAGGGATCGAGACCCAGTACTTC.

The gene calls are TRBV5-6 and TRBJ2-1, with TRBD2 matching 9 bases. Losses at the gene ends were 6 bases for V and 7 bases for J; bases not matched to a gene: 17. The CDR3 contains 17 residues. The germline V gene has CDR1 SGHDT and CDR2 YYEEEE. CDR3 region: CASTSLSLAGRANEQFF. In DNA form, the CDR3 reads TGTGCCAGCACCTCCCTTTCCCTAGCGGGGAGGGCAAATGAGCAGTTCTTC.

This chain uses TRBV27 with TRBJ2-1, with TRBD2 matching 9 bases. Germline V gene lookup returns CDR1 MNHEY and CDR2 SMNVEV (reference sequence). The ends lost 3 bases at V and 8 bases at J; junction bases unmatched: 8. This CDR3 has 15 residues. The CDR3 reads CASSFSASGIYEQFF. The CDR3 DNA follows: TGTGCCAGCAGTTTTTCGGCTAGCGGGATATATGAGCAGTTCTTC.

The chain couples TRBV4-3 to TRBJ2-1, with 8 bases matching TRBD2. Germline CDR1 and CDR2: LGHNA and YSLEER. With V trimmed by 8 bases and J by 5 bases, 14 bases remained unmatched. CDR3 length: 16 residues. DNA of the CDR3: TGCGCCAGCCGGAGGGGACCGGGACTAGACCACAATGAGCAGTTCTTC. It encodes CASRRGPGLDHNEQFF.

This chain joins TRBV13 and TRBJ2-7; 11 bases are a match to TRBD1. The germline gives CDR1 PRHDT, CDR2 FYEKMQ (reference sequence). The V segment lost 0 bases and the J segment 6 bases; nucleotides outside the gene matches: 4. The CDR3 sequence is 15 residues long. In DNA form, the CDR3 reads TGTGCCAGCAGCTTAGGGGACAGGGGGCCTACCGAGCAGTACTTC. This encodes CASSLGDRGPTEQYF.

The chain joins TRBV27 to TRBJ1-2; unclear D gene. CDR3 length: 21 amino acids. The germline CDR1 and CDR2 sequences are MNHEY and SMNVEV (reference sequence). The ends were cut back, 1 base at V and 2 bases at J, with 29 bases in the middle. The chain's CDR3 is CASSLYPQADPTGVPNYGYTF. As DNA, the CDR3 is TGTGCCAGCAGTTTATACCCTCAAGCCGACCCGACTGGAGTCCCCAACTATGGCTACACCTTC.

The chain has TRBV7-9 and TRBJ2-7, with D possibly being TRBD1 (5 bases). This CDR3 is built from 12 residues. Trimming cost V 5 bases and J 4 bases, with 9 bases left between them. Germline V lookup: CDR1 SEHNR, CDR2 FQNEAQ (reference sequence). CDR3 region: CASSNSGYEQYF. The CDR3 DNA sequence: TGTGCCAGCAGCAATTCAGGGTACGAGCAGTACTTC.

This chain uses TRBV6-1 with TRBJ1-3; TRBD1 agrees at 8 bases. Trimming at V came to 3 bases and at J to 3 bases, leaving 4 bases not matched to a gene. In germline, CDR1 is MNHNS, CDR2 SASEGT. CDR3 length: 15 amino acids. CDR3 amino acids: CASSETGVLGNTIYF. The CDR3 region has the DNA TGTGCCAGCAGTGAGACAGGGGTGCTTGGAAACACCATATATTTT.